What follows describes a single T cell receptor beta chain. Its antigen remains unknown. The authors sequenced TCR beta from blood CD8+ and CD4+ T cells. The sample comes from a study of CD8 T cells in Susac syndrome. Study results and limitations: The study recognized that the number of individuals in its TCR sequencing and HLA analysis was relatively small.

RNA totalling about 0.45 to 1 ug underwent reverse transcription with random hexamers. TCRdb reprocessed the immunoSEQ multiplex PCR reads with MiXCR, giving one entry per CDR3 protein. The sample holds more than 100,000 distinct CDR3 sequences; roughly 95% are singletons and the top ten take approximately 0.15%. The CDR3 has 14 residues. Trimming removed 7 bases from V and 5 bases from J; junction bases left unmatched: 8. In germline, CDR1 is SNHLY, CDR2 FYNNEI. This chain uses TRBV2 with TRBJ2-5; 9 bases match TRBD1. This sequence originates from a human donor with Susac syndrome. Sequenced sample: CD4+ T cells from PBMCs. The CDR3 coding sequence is TGTGCCAGCACAGGACAGGGGCTCGGTGAGACCCAGTACTTC. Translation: CASTGQGLGETQYF.